Following are 21 T cell receptor beta chains from one sample sequenced in a study of cytomegalovirus exposure and HLA in healthy donors. PCR used 60 Vbeta primers and 13 Jbeta primers. The method was immunoSEQ multiplex PCR; TCRdb's version includes in-frame clones alone and lacks a portion of them. The data contain approximately 130,000 clones, about 78% of them seen just once; the ten biggest clones take up approximately 2.6%. Sequenced sample: PBMCs. The receptor source for this set is a human donor in good health.

The V call is TRBV30, the J call TRBJ1-5; 11 bases agree with TRBD1. After removal of 3 bases from V and 5 bases from J, the junction contained 3 bases not matched to a gene. Per the germline V gene, CDR1 is GTSNPN and CDR2 is SVGIG (reference sequence). The CDR3 is 14 amino acids. CDR3 nucleotide sequence: TGTGCCTGGAGCCGGGACAGGGGGTATCAGCCCCAGCATTTT. Residues: CAWSRDRGYQPQHF.

The chain employs TRBV27 and TRBJ1-2; a possible D gene is TRBD1 (5 bases). CDR3 length: 15 residues. Trimming pared 8 bases from V and 8 bases from J, leaving 24 bases between. Germline V gives CDR1 MNHEY, CDR2 SMNVEV (reference sequence). The DNA of the CDR3 is TGTGCCAGCGGAACACCTAGGGCTATGGGGGGGGGCTACACCTTC. Protein sequence: CASGTPRAMGGGYTF.

The chain recombines TRBV2 with TRBJ2-7; 14 bases are shared with TRBD2. With V trimmed by 6 bases and J by 3 bases, 4 bases remained unmatched. The CDR3 sequence is 15 residues long. CDR1 is SNHLY, CDR2 FYNNEI, per germline. CDR3: CASRETSGRVYEQYF. CDR3 coding DNA: TGTGCCAGCAGGGAGACTAGCGGGAGGGTCTACGAGCAGTACTTC.

The CDR3 loop is CASSRDTSYGYTF. CDR3 in DNA: TGTGCCAGCAGCCGAGACACCTCCTATGGCTACACCTTC. The chain links TRBV11-1 to TRBJ1-2; D is undetermined. CDR3 length: 13 amino acids. Trimming pared 5 bases from V and 4 bases from J, leaving 11 bases between. Looked up from germline, CDR1 is SGHAT and CDR2 is FQDESV (reference sequence).

The rearrangement links TRBV6-5 to TRBJ1-1; a weak D match, TRBD1 (5 bases). The germline CDR1 and CDR2 sequences are MNHEY and SVGAGI. The V gene lost 3 bases and the J gene lost 1 base, with 9 bases spanning the gap. The CDR3 runs 14 residues. The DNA for the CDR3 is TGTGCCAGCAGTTATCTGGGGCGGAACACTGAAGCTTTCTTT. Translating it yields CASSYLGRNTEAFF.

The chain employs TRBV4-3 and TRBJ1-1; possible D gene TRBD1, 5 bases. Germline V lookup: CDR1 LGHNA, CDR2 YSLEER. This CDR3 contains 13 residues. Between the trimmed V and J ends, which lost 5 bases and 11 bases, there was a span of 18 bases. The CDR3 reads CASSFNRGAAAFF. For the CDR3, the DNA is TGCGCCAGCAGCTTTAATAGGGGCGCAGCCGCTTTCTTT.

The chain carries TRBV7-2 and TRBJ2-6, with D tentatively TRBD1 (7 bases). V was clipped by 1 base and J by 9 bases, with 13 bases between them. Looked up from germline, CDR1 is SGHTA and CDR2 is FQGNSA. This CDR3 region has 15 residues. CDR3 loop: CASSLGRGTFNVLTF. In DNA, the CDR3 is TGTGCCAGCAGCTTAGGCAGGGGGACTTTCAACGTCCTGACTTTC.

In regard to this clone: It is likely a read error, because the conserved phenylalanine at the end of the CDR3 is missing. The chain links TRBV27 to TRBJ1-2, with 9 positions matching TRBD1. Germline values: CDR1 MNHEY, CDR2 SMNVEV (reference sequence). The CDR3 spans 14 residues. Trimming took 5 bases from V and 8 from J; bases not matched to a gene: 9. CDR3 DNA: TGTGCCAGCAGTGGCTTAGGGACAGGGCCGGGCTACACCCTC. It encodes CASSGLGTGPGYTL.

V gene TRBV11-2 combines with J gene TRBJ2-3; 7 nucleotides line up with TRBD1. V shed 0 bases and J 1 base; nucleotides not matched to a gene: 7. This CDR3 region has 17 residues. Germline CDR1 SGHAT, CDR2 FQNNGV. The CDR3: CASSLDNDRAGTDTQYF. The CDR3 coding sequence is TGTGCCAGCAGCTTAGATAACGACAGGGCAGGCACAGATACGCAGTATTTT.

The chain uses TRBV6-1 and TRBJ2-7; tentatively, D is TRBD1 (5 bases). Germline CDR1 MNHNS, CDR2 SASEGT. V lost 6 bases, J lost 7 bases, and 16 bases lay in between. CDR3 length equals 13 residues. Here the CDR3 DNA reads TGTGCCAGCAGCCAAACTCAGGGTGGTGAGCAGTACTTC. Translation gives CASSQTQGGEQYF.

This clone was detected only a few times. The chain recombines TRBV13 with TRBJ2-1; the D gene is possibly TRBD2 (6 bases). Germline CDR1 and CDR2: PRHDT and FYEKMQ (reference sequence). Trimming pared 4 bases from V and 10 bases from J, leaving 17 bases between. The CDR3 spans 14 residues. CDR3 sequence: CASSYGTEVGEQFF. The CDR3 nucleotides read TGTGCCAGCAGCTACGGGACTGAAGTAGGGGAGCAGTTCTTC.

This clone turned up a few times. V is TRBV25-1 and J is TRBJ2-7, with D perhaps TRBD2 (5 bases). CDR3 size: 14 residues. V gave up 3 bases and J gave up 2 bases, with 11 bases separating them. Germline V gene sequence: CDR1 MGHDK, CDR2 SYGVNS. The CDR3 reads CASSDWTGTYEQYF. The DNA of the CDR3 is TGTGCCAGCAGTGATTGGACCGGGACCTACGAGCAGTACTTC.

This clone was seen a handful of times. J is TRBJ2-7 and V is TRBV11-3; 9 bases align to TRBD1. Germline V gene lookup returns CDR1 SGHNT and CDR2 YENEEA. This CDR3 spans 14 amino acids. V gave up 1 base and J gave up 4 bases; unmatched junction bases: 2. The CDR3 reads CASSLGTGAYEQYF. CDR3 DNA sequence: TGTGCCAGCAGCTTAGGGACAGGGGCTTACGAGCAGTACTTC.

The chain is built from TRBV11-2 and TRBJ2-7, with TRBD1 matching over 8 bases. Germline loops: CDR1 SGHAT, CDR2 FQNNGV. The CDR3 is made up of 14 amino acids. Unmatched junction bases numbered 6, after V lost 5 bases and J lost 3 bases. DNA for the CDR3: TGTGCCAGCAGCCTGGACAGGGCAGTCTACGAGCAGTACTTC. Amino acid sequence: CASSLDRAVYEQYF.

In regard to this clone: One end of the junction does not line up with germline, which may come from a read error. The chain combines TRBV6-5 with TRBJ2-2, with D possibly matching TRBD2 (6 bases). Germline-derived CDR1 and CDR2 are MNHEY and SVGAGI. The CDR3 is 13 residues long. The DNA for the CDR3 is TGTGCCAGCAGTTACTGGGACGGAGGGGAGCTGCTTTTT. It specifies CASSYWDGGELLF.

The gene calls are TRBV7-9 and TRBJ2-1, with TRBD2 as a possible D gene (6 bases). Germline assignment: CDR1 SEHNR and CDR2 FQNEAQ (reference sequence). The CDR3 consists of 15 residues. V gave up 1 base and J gave up 4 bases, with 11 bases separating them. CDR3 sequence (DNA): TGTGCCAGCAGCTTAGGGGAGGCGCATTACAATGAGCAGTTCTTC. Translated: CASSLGEAHYNEQFF.

The gene calls are TRBV5-8 and TRBJ2-7; 7 bases map to TRBD2. From germline, CDR1 is SGHTS and CDR2 YDEGEE. Losses at the gene ends were 0 bases for V and 4 bases for J; bases not matched to a gene: 10. The CDR3 is made up of 16 amino acids. The CDR3 coding sequence is TGTGCCAGCAGCTTGGGACACACGCTAGCGGTATACGAGCAGTACTTC. As protein: CASSLGHTLAVYEQYF.

This sequence joins TRBV5-6 and TRBJ2-7; TRBD1 agrees at 9 bases. Germline trimming cut 4 bases from V and 6 bases from J; bases unmatched to any gene: 2. The germline CDR1 and CDR2 sequences are SGHDT and YYEEEE. The CDR3 contains 12 residues. The DNA of the CDR3 is TGTGCCAGCAGCCTGACAGGGGGCGAGCAGTACTTC. Translation: CASSLTGGEQYF.

This clone was counted ten times or more. This rearrangement joins TRBV2 to TRBJ2-6; D ambiguous. V lost 10 bases and J lost 1, with 11 bases in between. Germline V CDR1 and CDR2: SNHLY, FYNNEI. The length of the CDR3 is 14 residues. CDR3 in amino acids: CATAEPSGANVLTF. CDR3 nucleotide sequence: TGTGCCACCGCAGAACCATCTGGGGCCAACGTCCTGACTTTC. The variable domain in full, with the rest retrieved from reference TRBV2 and TRBJ2-6, is EPEVTQTPSHQVTQMGQEVILRCVPISNHLYFYWYRQILGQKVEFLVSFYNNEISEKSEIFDDQFSVERPDGSNFTLKIRSTKLEDSAMYFCATAEPSGANVLTFGAGSRLTVL.

This chain connects TRBV6-1 to TRBJ2-3; 7 nucleotides line up with TRBD2. J lost 0 bases, V lost 6 bases, and 6 bases had no gene match. This CDR3 is 15 amino acids long. Germline CDR1 is MNHNS and CDR2 is SASEGT. The CDR3 spells CASSVGGTSTDTQYF. The CDR3 nucleotides read TGTGCCAGCAGCGTCGGGGGGACTAGCACAGATACGCAGTATTTT.

V gene TRBV28 combines with J gene TRBJ2-4; 8 positions match TRBD1. This CDR3 contains 15 residues. The germline V gene encodes CDR1 MDHEN and CDR2 SYDVKM. With 6 bases clipped from V and 0 bases from J, the junction kept 4 bases outside the gene matches. CDR3 in DNA: TGTGCCAGCAGCAGCAGGGGGCTAGCCAAAAACATTCAGTACTTC. This encodes CASSSRGLAKNIQYF.